A single sample gave rise to the 12 T cell receptor beta chains below, sequenced in a study of blood T cells in healthy people across ages. PCR was performed a second time for about 7 to 11 cycles using a sample-barcoded 5' primer and a J-beta primer mix. TCRdb re-analysed the 5' RACE reads in MiXCR, keeping a single row per CDR3 protein. The data show some 1,500,000 distinct CDR3 sequences, under 55% seen once. Sequencing input: blood. The receptors originated from a woman between 18 and 29 years old in good health.

A few counts support this clonotype. The chain uses TRBV5-1 and TRBJ1-1; D call uncertain. The CDR3 contains 15 residues. The germline V and J ends were trimmed by 5 bases and 0 bases, with 14 bases remaining between them. Germline V gene lookup returns CDR1 SGHRS and CDR2 YFSETQ. The CDR3 protein is CASSHLRSLNTEAFF. The CDR3 DNA sequence: TGCGCCAGCAGTCATCTCAGGTCCTTGAACACTGAAGCTTTCTTT.

The chain employs TRBV20-1 and TRBJ1-6; no reliable D call. Germline CDR1 reads DFQATT; CDR2 reads SNEGSKA (reference sequence). This CDR3 region has 13 residues. V lost 5 bases to trimming and J lost 8 bases, with 13 bases between them. CDR3 sequence reads: CSALARRDSPLHF. DNA of the CDR3: TGCAGTGCTCTGGCCCGAAGGGATTCACCCCTCCACTTT.

This sequence joins TRBV7-9 and TRBJ1-5; 11 bases are a match to TRBD1. The CDR3 covers 16 residues. Germline-derived CDR1 and CDR2 are SEHNR and FQNEAQ (reference sequence). V was clipped by 5 bases and J by 4 bases; unmatched bases: 7. The CDR3 reads CASSQLGQGGNQPQHF. The CDR3 nucleotides are TGTGCCAGCAGCCAATTGGGACAGGGGGGAAATCAGCCCCAGCATTTT.

This chain uses TRBV5-5 with TRBJ2-4; TRBD2 aligns across 11 bases. The V gene end was trimmed by 1 base and the J gene end by 11 bases; junction bases not matched to a gene: 17. The CDR3 extends over 18 amino acids. Germline-derived CDR1 and CDR2 are SGHKS and YYEKEE (reference sequence). CDR3 coding DNA: TGTGCCAGCAGCTTGAGGGTACTAGCGGGGGCCCAAAAAGAGGTTCAGTACTTC. Translating it yields CASSLRVLAGAQKEVQYF.

This clonotype occurred a few times. This chain joins TRBV29-1 and TRBJ1-4, with D unclear. Germline assignment: CDR1 SQVTM and CDR2 ANQGSEA. The V and J ends lost 7 bases and 16 bases respectively, with 16 bases between them. This CDR3 is 10 amino acids long. CDR3 nucleotide sequence: TGCAGCGCCTACCCGGGCGAACCGTTTTTT. This gives the protein CSAYPGEPFF.

This clonotype was observed a few times. The chain combines TRBV7-9 with TRBJ2-4, with TRBD1 matching 7 bases. With the DNA end fitting TRBJ2-7 better, the J assignment may be wrong. Germline assignment: CDR1 SEHNR and CDR2 FQNEAQ (reference sequence). The length of the CDR3 is 14 residues. This chain's CDR3 is CASSLFGQDYEQYF. As DNA, the CDR3 is TGTGCCAGCAGCTTATTCGGACAGGACTACGAGCAGTACTTC.

A few counts support this clonotype. V gene TRBV9 combines with J gene TRBJ2-2; D is undetermined. V was pared by 0 bases and J by 1 base, with 7 bases between. The length of the CDR3 is 15 residues. Germline assignment: CDR1 SGDLS and CDR2 YYNGEE. DNA for the CDR3: TGTGCCAGCAGCGTAGGCGTTTTGAACACCGGGGAGCTGTTTTTT. Protein: CASSVGVLNTGELFF.

The chain carries TRBV12-5 and TRBJ1-1; 7 bases fit TRBD1. CDR1 is LGHNT, CDR2 FRNRAP, per germline. V trimming: 2 bases; J trimming: 1 base; junction bases outside the gene matches: 4. This CDR3 has 15 amino acids. The CDR3 nucleotides read TGTGCTAGTGGTTTGAGAGACAGGGCGAACACTGAAGCTTTCTTT. Translation gives CASGLRDRANTEAFF.

The chain has TRBV27 and TRBJ2-4; 8 bases align to TRBD1. This CDR3 has 16 amino acids. J gave up 0 bases and V 6 bases, and 7 bases lay outside the gene matches. CDR1 is MNHEY, CDR2 SMNVEV, per germline (reference sequence). This chain's CDR3 is CASSTTGVGAKNIQYF. The CDR3 nucleotides are TGTGCCAGCAGCACGACAGGGGTGGGAGCCAAAAACATTCAGTACTTC.

V is TRBV14 and J is TRBJ2-2; 8 bases align to TRBD2. Trimming cost V 1 base and J 10 bases; bases outside gene matches: 14. The germline V gene encodes CDR1 SGHDN and CDR2 FVKESK. This CDR3 is 17 amino acids long. The CDR3 DNA sequence: TGTGCCAGCAGCCAAGGATGGACTAGCACTGCGTTAGAGGAGCTGTTTTTT. This codes for CASSQGWTSTALEELFF.

As concerns this clonotype: Its ends do not fully match the called genes, so a read error is possible. The chain uses TRBV6-2 or TRBV6-3 and TRBJ1-5, with D hard to call. Germline CDR1 reads MNHEY; CDR2 reads SVGEGT. The CDR3 loop spans 12 amino acids. CDR3 nucleotide sequence: TGTGCCAGCAAGGCCAGCAATCAGCCCCGGCATTTT. Its translation: CASKASNQPRHF.

This chain joins TRBV6-2 or TRBV6-3 and TRBJ2-3, with no clear D. V lost 0 bases and J lost 2, with 9 bases in between. The CDR3 spans 15 residues. Germline V gene data show CDR1 as MNHEY and CDR2 as SVGEGT. DNA for the CDR3: TGTGCCAGCAGTTACTCGTACTTCTCCACAGATACGCAGTATTTT. It is translated as CASSYSYFSTDTQYF.